Below are 26 T cell receptor beta chains sequenced from a single sample in a study of T cell changes during pregnancy in multiple sclerosis. Sequenced by immunoSEQ multiplex PCR; TCRdb stores in-frame clones only, minus some. Of roughly 53,000 clones detected, roughly 92% appear once; the ten largest clones hold around 0.38%. The material was CD4+ T cells from peripheral blood mononuclear cells, obtained in the second trimester of pregnancy. Source of these receptors: a female donor in good health, enrolled as a control in a pregnancy study.

The chain employs TRBV7-2 and TRBJ1-2; D is uncertain. The CDR3 loop spans 13 amino acids. CDR1 and CDR2 (germline): SGHTA, FQGNSA. V lost 1 base to trimming and J lost 1 base, with 4 bases between them. CDR3 nucleotide sequence: TGTGCCAGCAGCTTAGACAGTAACTATGGCTACACCTTC. Translating it yields CASSLDSNYGYTF.

V gene TRBV9 combines with J gene TRBJ2-7; 7 nucleotides align to TRBD1. Trimming removed 2 bases from V and 0 bases from J; junction bases left unmatched: 5. The V gene's germline CDR1 is SGDLS and CDR2 YYNGEE. The CDR3 length is 15 residues. The CDR3 is CASSVEQGNSYEQYF. The CDR3 bases are TGTGCCAGCAGCGTCGAACAGGGGAACTCCTACGAGCAGTACTTC.

This clone was seen a single time. This chain links TRBV6-5 with TRBJ2-7; the D gene is possibly TRBD1 (6 bases). V lost 7 bases and J 3 bases, leaving 19 bases between the germline ends. The V gene's germline CDR1 is MNHEY and CDR2 SVGAGI. This CDR3 spans 15 amino acids. Here the CDR3 DNA reads TGTGCCAGCACCTCTAACAGGGCAAGGGGCTACGAGCAGTACTTC. It encodes CASTSNRARGYEQYF.

In DNA form, the CDR3 reads TGTGCCAGCAGCAAAAAGACTAGCGGGGGTCCTCGTGCTAGCACAGATACGCAGTATTTT. Its translation: CASSKKTSGGPRASTDTQYF. The gene calls are TRBV21-1 and TRBJ2-3; TRBD2 was called by the table and not checked on the DNA. TRBV21-1 represents a pseudogene. This CDR3 is built from 20 residues.

The chain carries TRBV2 and TRBJ1-5, with D possibly matching TRBD1 (5 bases). The V end was cut by 2 bases, the J end by 6 bases, with 20 bases between. This CDR3 is built from 17 residues. Per the germline V gene, CDR1 is SNHLY and CDR2 is FYNNEI. The CDR3 DNA is TGTGCCAGCAGTGAAAGGGTGGGGGGGAGGGTCCGTCAGCCCCAGCATTTT. Translated, it gives CASSERVGGRVRQPQHF. Variable domain in full (rest from reference TRBV2 and TRBJ1-5): EPEVTQTPSHQVTQMGQEVILRCVPISNHLYFYWYRQILGQKVEFLVSFYNNEISEKSEIFDDQFSVERPDGSNFTLKIRSTKLEDSAMYFCASSERVGGRVRQPQHFGDGTRLSIL.

This sequence joins TRBV4-1 and TRBJ2-2; D call uncertain. The CDR3 loop spans 14 amino acids. Trimming stripped 1 base from V and 4 bases from J, with 7 bases between. Germline CDR1 MGHRA, CDR2 YSYEKL. The CDR3 DNA sequence: TGCGCCAGCAGCCAAGTAATCGTCACCGGGGAGCTGTTTTTT. It encodes CASSQVIVTGELFF.

The rearrangement uses TRBV4-3 and TRBJ2-5, with D hard to call. There are 14 residues in the CDR3. In germline, CDR1 is LGHNA, CDR2 YSLEER. Trimming stripped 0 bases from V and 5 bases from J, with 10 bases between. CDR3 amino acids: CASSQDTSRETQYF. CDR3 coding DNA: TGCGCCAGCAGCCAAGATACCTCTCGGGAGACCCAGTACTTC.

The chain carries TRBV14 and TRBJ2-5; 7 nucleotides match TRBD1. The CDR3 runs to 16 residues. The germline CDR1 and CDR2 sequences are SGHDN and FVKESK. The V and J ends lost 0 bases and 5 bases, in that order; junction bases with no gene match: 9. The CDR3 bases are TGTGCCAGCAGCCAAGATAAGGGACAGAGGTTGGAGACCCAGTACTTC. It specifies CASSQDKGQRLETQYF.

V and J are TRBV30 and TRBJ2-3; D is possibly TRBD2 (6 bases). Between the trimmed V and J ends, which lost 8 bases and 6 bases, there was a span of 21 bases. The CDR3 runs to 14 residues. CDR1 and CDR2 (germline): GTSNPN, SVGIG (reference sequence). The CDR3 reads CARDLGGPGDTQYF. The CDR3 DNA is TGTGCCCGGGACCTCGGGGGACCCGGCGATACGCAGTATTTT.

V is TRBV19 and J is TRBJ1-5; D might be TRBD1 (5 bases). The CDR3 sequence is 16 residues long. CDR1 is LNHDA, CDR2 SQIVND, per germline (reference sequence). The V end was cut by 6 bases, the J end by 3 bases, with 18 bases between. CDR3 region: CASSPGGGLLNQPQHF. The CDR3 DNA reads TGTGCCAGTAGCCCGGGGGGGGGACTCCTCAATCAGCCCCAGCATTTT.

The V gene is TRBV19, the J gene TRBJ1-5, with 10 nucleotides matching TRBD1. The CDR3 extends over 16 amino acids. Losses at the gene ends were 6 bases for V and 3 bases for J; bases not matched to a gene: 8. Per germline, CDR1 LNHDA and CDR2 SQIVND (reference sequence). CDR3 in DNA: TGTGCCAGTAGAGCCGGGACAGGGGTCTTCAATCAGCCCCAGCATTTT. Its translation is CASRAGTGVFNQPQHF.

The chain carries TRBV7-2 and TRBJ2-5; 10 bases are a match to TRBD2. The V gene end was trimmed by 3 bases and the J gene end by 5 bases; junction bases not matched to a gene: 9. Germline CDR1 is SGHTA and CDR2 is FQGNSA. CDR3 length: 16 amino acids. Here the CDR3 reads CASSLPSGGGGETQYF. CDR3 DNA sequence: TGTGCCAGCAGCTTGCCTAGCGGGGGTGGGGGGGAGACCCAGTACTTC.

The V gene is TRBV10-3, the J gene TRBJ2-5, with D possibly being TRBD1 (5 bases). The V gene's germline CDR1 is ENHRY and CDR2 SYGVKD. Trimming pared 0 bases from V and 5 bases from J, leaving 10 bases between. This CDR3 region has 14 residues. The CDR3 reads CAISESKGHETQYF. The CDR3 DNA reads TGTGCCATCAGTGAGTCTAAGGGGCACGAGACCCAGTACTTC.

The CDR3 is CASSSSLAGGDNEQFF. The CDR3 DNA reads TGTGCCAGCAGTTCCTCTCTAGCGGGGGGGGACAATGAGCAGTTCTTC. This chain uses TRBV6-6 with TRBJ2-1; the match to TRBD2 covers 12 bases. In germline, CDR1 is MNHNY, CDR2 SVGAGI (reference sequence). The CDR3 contains 16 residues. Trimming at V came to 4 bases and at J to 5 bases, leaving 6 bases not matched to a gene.

The rearrangement joins TRBV21-1 to TRBJ2-1; no check of the table's D call, TRBD1, against the DNA was made. TRBV21-1 is tagged as a pseudogene. The CDR3 has 19 amino acids. CDR3 coding DNA: TGTGCCAGCAGCAGAAAAGTGGTACAGGACCCGAGCTCCTACAATGAGCAGTTCTTC. Amino acids: CASSRKVVQDPSSYNEQFF.

The chain links TRBV5-1 to TRBJ1-2, with D uncertain. V was clipped by 4 bases and J by 7 bases, with 20 bases between them. Per the germline V gene, CDR1 is SGHRS and CDR2 is YFSETQ. The CDR3 contains 15 residues. CDR3 sequence: CASSPSSEAGSGYTF. The CDR3 bases are TGCGCCAGCAGCCCGAGCTCGGAAGCGGGCTCTGGCTACACCTTC. Complete variable domain (other parts from reference TRBV5-1 and TRBJ1-2): KAGVTQTPRYLIKTRGQQVTLSCSPISGHRSVSWYQQTPGQGLQFLFEYFSETQRNKGNFPGRFSGRQFSNSRSEMNVSTLELGDSALYLCASSPSSEAGSGYTFGSGTRLTVV.

J is TRBJ1-2 and V is TRBV10-3; TRBD1 agrees at 7 bases. The CDR3 has 15 amino acids. Per germline, CDR1 ENHRY and CDR2 SYGVKD. The junction had 10 bases not matched to a gene; V was cut back by 2 bases and J by 7 bases. The CDR3 sequence: CAISEGQTGAGGYTF. CDR3 nucleotide sequence: TGTGCCATCAGTGAGGGTCAAACAGGGGCAGGTGGCTACACCTTC.

The chain uses TRBV5-6 and TRBJ1-6; a possible D gene is TRBD1 (5 bases). Germline V gene data show CDR1 as SGHDT and CDR2 as YYEEEE. The CDR3 runs 19 residues. V shed 1 base and J shed 0 bases, with 17 bases lying between them. CDR3 residues: CASSLPGRPSHSYNSPLHF. The CDR3 region has the DNA TGTGCCAGCAGCTTGCCAGGGAGGCCATCTCACTCCTATAATTCACCCCTCCACTTT. Using reference TRBV5-6 and TRBJ1-6 for the parts outside the CDR3, the full variable domain is DAGVTQSPTHLIKTRGQQVTLRCSPKSGHDTVSWYQQALGQGPQFIFQYYEEEERQRGNFPDRFSGHQFPNYSSELNVNALLLGDSALYLCASSLPGRPSHSYNSPLHFGNGTRLTVT.

The rearrangement uses TRBV7-2 and TRBJ1-6, with D perhaps matching TRBD1 (5 bases). Germline V gene sequence: CDR1 SGHTA, CDR2 FQGNSA. The CDR3 is made up of 14 amino acids. V lost 5 bases and J 13 bases, leaving 18 bases between the germline ends. This chain's CDR3 is CASSPRTREGPLHF. DNA of the CDR3: TGTGCCAGCAGCCCTCGGACACGCGAAGGGCCCCTCCACTTT.

The rearrangement uses TRBV5-1 and TRBJ2-1; 7 positions agree with TRBD1. The trim removed 3 bases at V and 2 bases at J, leaving 5 bases unmatched. This CDR3 spans 15 amino acids. Germline V gene lookup returns CDR1 SGHRS and CDR2 YFSETQ. The CDR3: CASSSSGTAYNEQFF. The CDR3 coding sequence is TGCGCCAGCAGCTCCTCCGGGACAGCCTACAATGAGCAGTTCTTC. Full variable domain (missing parts from reference TRBV5-1 and TRBJ2-1): KAGVTQTPRYLIKTRGQQVTLSCSPISGHRSVSWYQQTPGQGLQFLFEYFSETQRNKGNFPGRFSGRQFSNSRSEMNVSTLELGDSALYLCASSSSGTAYNEQFFGPGTRLTVL.

This clone was recorded only once. The chain combines TRBV18 with TRBJ1-2, with TRBD1 matching 7 bases. The CDR3 is 12 amino acids. Germline V lookup: CDR1 KGHSH, CDR2 LQKENI. Trimming removed 4 bases from V and 8 bases from J; junction bases left unmatched: 4. The CDR3 DNA reads as TGTGCCAGCTCACTCGGACAGGACGGCTACACCTTC. Its translation is CASSLGQDGYTF.

This sequence joins TRBV7-8 and TRBJ2-7; 13 positions match TRBD2. CDR1 is SGHVS, CDR2 FQNEAQ, per germline. This CDR3 spans 18 amino acids. V lost 4 bases, J lost 1 base, and 10 bases stayed unmatched. In DNA, the CDR3 is TGTGCCAGCAGCTCTCACAGACTAGCGGGGGGCCGATCCTACGAGCAGTACTTC. Its translation: CASSSHRLAGGRSYEQYF.

The J gene is TRBJ1-6, the V gene TRBV7-3; TRBD1 might be the D (6 bases). This CDR3 is 14 amino acids long. The V end lost 8 bases, the J end lost 9 bases, and 17 bases lay between the germline ends. CDR1 is SGHTA, CDR2 FQGTGA, per germline. CDR3 in amino acids: CASRRGPGSSPLHF. DNA for the CDR3: TGTGCCAGCCGCAGGGGACCGGGGAGTTCACCCCTCCACTTT.

This clone is classed as medium-sized. This chain uses TRBV7-8 with TRBJ1-1, with D unclear. Germline CDR1 reads SGHVS; CDR2 reads FQNEAQ. The V end lost 2 bases, the J end lost 2 bases, and 9 bases lay between the germline ends. The CDR3 length is 14 residues. The DNA of the CDR3 is TGTGCCAGCAGCTTAAGACACCCCAACACTGAAGCTTTCTTT. It is translated as CASSLRHPNTEAFF.

Of note for this clone: One end of the junction fails to match germline, which may point to a read error. The chain links TRBV6-1 to TRBJ2-1, with 9 bases identical to TRBD1. The CDR3 sequence is 14 residues long. Per germline, CDR1 MNHNS and CDR2 SASEGT. The CDR3, as DNA: TGTGCCAGCAGGGAAGGGGACAGGGAAAAGTATCAGTTCTTC. It codes for CASREGDREKYQFF.

The chain employs TRBV18 and TRBJ2-1, with a tentative D call TRBD2 (5 bases). The length of the CDR3 is 15 residues. Germline-derived CDR1 and CDR2 are KGHSH and LQKENI. Trimming removed 4 bases from V and 3 bases from J, with 13 bases in between. The CDR3 DNA sequence: TGTGCCAGCTCACTAGGACGAGGGAACTACAATGAGCAGTTCTTC. Its translation is CASSLGRGNYNEQFF.